Shown below are 28 T cell receptor beta chains from a single sample sequenced in a study of regulatory T cells in long-lasting Graves disease. Time point: persistent/refractory GD, antithyroid drugs over 5 years with positive TRAb. Extracted PBMC RNA gave rise to the TCR library. Arm-PCR with iRepertoire HTBI primers amplified the CDR3 regions for these TCR beta libraries. TCRdb re-analysed the multiplex PCR reads in MiXCR, keeping a single row per CDR3 protein. The sample includes 250,000 to 300,000 distinct CDR3 sequences, under 25% of them seen just once. The input for sequencing was peripheral blood mononuclear cells (PBMCs), taken when the disease was refractory, from a patient treated with antithyroid drugs. The receptor set was obtained from a female donor with Graves disease.

This clonotype was picked up many times. The chain carries TRBV28 and TRBJ1-4; no definite D call. Per germline, CDR1 MDHEN and CDR2 SYDVKM. This CDR3 has 15 residues. Trimming pared 5 bases from V and 5 bases from J, leaving 15 bases between. CDR3 DNA sequence: TGTGCCAGCAGTCCGTTGCAATCCGGGAATGAAAAACTGTTTTTT. This gives the protein CASSPLQSGNEKLFF.

The chain uses TRBV7-2 and TRBJ1-5; D is ambiguous. This CDR3 comprises 14 residues. Per germline, CDR1 SGHTA and CDR2 FQGNSA. Trimming took 2 bases from V and 0 from J, leaving 5 bases between them. The CDR3 DNA follows: TGTGCCAGCAGCTTATACGATAGCAATCAGCCCCAGCATTTT. Translated: CASSLYDSNQPQHF. The full variable domain, its missing parts supplied by reference TRBV7-2 and TRBJ1-5, is GAGVSQSPSNKVTEKGKDVELRCDPISGHTALYWYRQSLGQGLEFLIYFQGNSAPDKSGLPSDRFSAERTGGSVSTLTIQRTQQEDSAVYLCASSLYDSNQPQHFGDGTRLSIL.

This clonotype has at least ten counts. The chain combines TRBV12-3 or TRBV12-4 with TRBJ1-6; D remains ambiguous. V shed 4 bases and J shed 7 bases, with 5 bases lying between them. The CDR3 spans 12 residues. The CDR3 reads CASSYGNSPLHF. The CDR3 DNA reads TGTGCCAGCAGTTACGGAAATTCACCCCTCCACTTT.

As for this clonotype: Possible read error: a much larger clone is one base away. V usage is TRBV6-1 and J usage is TRBJ2-6; D is ambiguous. This CDR3 region has 15 residues. Trimming removed 5 bases from V and 0 bases from J, with 8 bases in between. Germline lookup yields CDR1 MNHNS and CDR2 SASEGT. The CDR3 DNA reads as TGTGCCAGCAGTCACGTGTCCTCTGGGGCCAACGTCCTGACTTTC. Translating gives CASSHVSSGANVLTF.

This clonotype appeared many times. The rearrangement links TRBV28 to TRBJ2-7; TRBD1 aligns across 9 bases. The trim removed 5 bases at V and 5 bases at J, leaving 7 bases unmatched. The CDR3 covers 14 residues. Germline V lookup: CDR1 MDHEN, CDR2 SYDVKM. The CDR3 nucleotides are TGTGCCAGCAGTGTCGACAGGGGGGCCGACGAGCAGTACTTC. The encoded protein is CASSVDRGADEQYF.

This clonotype has more than one count but fewer than ten. CDR3 region: CASSLKGVRRGNTGELFF. The CDR3, as DNA: TGTGCCAGCAGTTTAAAGGGAGTAAGGAGGGGTAACACCGGGGAGCTGTTTTTT. The chain uses TRBV28 and TRBJ2-2, with D possibly TRBD2 on 6 matching bases. The CDR3 consists of 18 residues. Germline loops: CDR1 MDHEN, CDR2 SYDVKM. With 2 bases removed from V and 2 bases from J, the gap between germline ends came to 18 bases.

V and J are TRBV7-9 and TRBJ2-5; D is unclear. V was shortened by 8 bases and J by 0 bases, with 4 bases between the two germline ends. The CDR3 runs 11 residues. CDR1 is SEHNR, CDR2 FQNEAQ, per germline (reference sequence). CDR3 nucleotides: TGTGCCAGCGAAAACCAAGAGACCCAGTACTTC. The encoded protein is CASENQETQYF.

The chain couples TRBV28 to TRBJ1-1, with D hard to call. The CDR3 totals 14 residues. Germline loops: CDR1 MDHEN, CDR2 SYDVKM. Trimming took 2 bases from V and 1 from J, leaving 8 bases between them. CDR3 sequence reads: CASSLGFENTEAFF. CDR3 nucleotides: TGTGCCAGCAGTTTAGGCTTCGAGAACACTGAAGCTTTCTTT.

This chain joins TRBV5-5 and TRBJ2-7, with a tentative D call TRBD1 (7 bases). V lost 4 bases and J lost 2, with 13 bases in between. The germline V gene has CDR1 SGHKS and CDR2 YYEKEE (reference sequence). This CDR3 spans 14 amino acids. In nucleotides, the CDR3 is TGTGCCAGCAGCGGCGGGGACAGCCCCTACGAGCAGTACTTC. Translated, it gives CASSGGDSPYEQYF.

This clonotype was seen a few times. V usage is TRBV6-1 and J usage is TRBJ2-7; the match to TRBD1 covers 11 bases. Trimming cost V 10 bases and J 3 bases; bases outside gene matches: 5. CDR3 length: 13 residues. The germline V gene encodes CDR1 MNHNS and CDR2 SASEGT. CDR3 bases: TGTGCCATTGGACAGGGGGCCCTCTACGAGCAGTACTTC. Amino acids: CAIGQGALYEQYF.

The gene calls are TRBV13 and TRBJ1-2; TRBD1 might be the D (5 bases). Germline CDR1 PRHDT, CDR2 FYEKMQ (reference sequence). The CDR3 runs to 15 residues. Trimming pared 0 bases from V and 5 bases from J, leaving 13 bases between. CDR3 in DNA: TGTGCCAGCAGCTTAGGGGGCGGGGCTTGGTATGGCTACACCTTC. This encodes CASSLGGGAWYGYTF.

This clonotype was picked up a small number of times. The J gene is TRBJ2-7, the V gene TRBV20-1; 9 bases match TRBD2. This CDR3 comprises 14 residues. Germline V gene data show CDR1 as DFQATT and CDR2 as SNEGSKA (reference sequence). The V and J ends lost 6 bases and 3 bases, in that order; junction bases with no gene match: 9. The CDR3 sequence is CSARYSGGHYEQYF. CDR3 bases: TGCAGTGCCAGATATAGCGGGGGACACTACGAGCAGTACTTC.

This clonotype was detected many times. The rearrangement uses TRBV12-3 or TRBV12-4 and TRBJ2-5; D call uncertain. V was clipped by 3 bases and J by 1 base, with 12 bases between them. This CDR3 is built from 15 residues. CDR3 sequence: CASSFNSASQETQYF. The CDR3 bases are TGTGCCAGCAGTTTTAACTCCGCGAGCCAAGAGACCCAGTACTTC.

DNA of the CDR3: TGTGCCAGCAGCCGACAGGGTTGGGGGAGTCCTGAAGCTTTCTTT. Translation gives CASSRQGWGSPEAFF. The rearrangement links TRBV5-6 to TRBJ1-1, with 7 positions matching TRBD1. The CDR3 is 15 amino acids. Unmatched junction bases numbered 12, after V lost 4 bases and J lost 6 bases. Per the germline V gene, CDR1 is SGHDT and CDR2 is YYEEEE.

The J gene is TRBJ2-1, the V gene TRBV27; D remains unclear. The CDR3 sequence is 14 residues long. CDR1 and CDR2 from the germline V gene are MNHEY and SMNVEV (reference sequence). V dropped 2 bases and J dropped 6 bases, with 11 bases sitting between them. The CDR3 loop is CASSLIYPFNEQFF. CDR3 coding DNA: TGTGCCAGCAGTTTAATTTATCCTTTCAATGAGCAGTTCTTC.

The chain carries TRBV5-1 and TRBJ2-7; 10 bases are shared with TRBD1. V shed 1 base and J 3 bases; nucleotides not matched to a gene: 7. The CDR3 is 16 residues long. Germline loops: CDR1 SGHRS, CDR2 YFSETQ. CDR3 DNA sequence: TGCGCCAGCAGCTTGTCCTCGGGACAGGGGCACTACGAGCAGTACTTC. Its protein product is CASSLSSGQGHYEQYF. The complete variable domain, with remaining parts taken from reference TRBV5-1 and TRBJ2-7, reads KAGVTQTPRYLIKTRGQQVTLSCSPISGHRSVSWYQQTPGQGLQFLFEYFSETQRNKGNFPGRFSGRQFSNSRSEMNVSTLELGDSALYLCASSLSSGQGHYEQYFGPGTRLTVT.

The genes are TRBV3-1 and TRBJ2-1; D uncertain. This CDR3 is built from 14 residues. Germline V gene sequence: CDR1 LGHDT, CDR2 YNNKEL (reference sequence). V was shortened by 1 base and J by 3 bases, with 7 bases between the two germline ends. This CDR3 reads CASSQGVLYNEQFF. Here the CDR3 DNA reads TGTGCCAGCAGCCAAGGGGTCCTCTACAATGAGCAGTTCTTC.

This clonotype was observed a few times. The chain couples TRBV9 to TRBJ2-2; D gene uncertain. Germline loops: CDR1 SGDLS, CDR2 YYNGEE. CDR3 length equals 15 residues. The V gene lost 0 bases and the J gene lost 5 bases, with 11 bases spanning the gap. The CDR3 DNA reads TGTGCCAGCAGCGTAGATGGTTCGGGTACCGGGGAGCTGTTTTTT. Protein: CASSVDGSGTGELFF.

This clonotype was observed a few times. The chain couples TRBV29-1 to TRBJ1-2; the match to TRBD1 covers 8 bases. Trimming removed 2 bases from V and 5 bases from J; junction bases left unmatched: 7. The CDR3 spans 14 residues. Germline CDR1 reads SQVTM; CDR2 reads ANQGSEA. The CDR3 here is CSVEWVTGVYGYTF. CDR3 nucleotide sequence: TGCAGCGTTGAATGGGTGACAGGGGTATATGGCTACACCTTC.

This clonotype came up many times. CDR3 region: CASGGMGNQPQHF. The CDR3 region has the DNA TGTGCCAGCGGGGGAATGGGCAATCAGCCCCAGCATTTT. The chain has TRBV27 and TRBJ1-5, with D possibly being TRBD1 (5 bases). CDR1 and CDR2 from the germline V gene are MNHEY and SMNVEV (reference sequence). This CDR3 region has 13 residues. V was clipped by 8 bases and J by 2 bases, with 10 bases between them.

This clonotype was seen many times. The gene calls are TRBV6-1 and TRBJ2-7; 7 nucleotides agree with TRBD2. J was trimmed by 6 bases and V by 9 bases; bases with no gene match: 11. The CDR3 consists of 13 residues. Germline V gene data show CDR1 as MNHNS and CDR2 as SASEGT. CDR3 protein: CASMGRGGVEQYF. CDR3 bases: TGTGCCAGTATGGGGAGGGGAGGAGTCGAGCAGTACTTC.

The table lists this clonotype with many counts. The chain uses TRBV7-2 and TRBJ1-1; D remains ambiguous. The germline V gene has CDR1 SGHTA and CDR2 FQGNSA. This CDR3 comprises 16 residues. Deletions cut 1 base from V and 0 bases from J, with 12 bases between. CDR3 region: CASSLEIWVMNTEAFF. CDR3 coding DNA: TGTGCCAGCAGCTTAGAAATTTGGGTGATGAACACTGAAGCTTTCTTT.

This sequence joins TRBV20-1 and TRBJ2-5; D may match TRBD1 or TRBD2 (5 bases each). V was pared by 4 bases and J by 5 bases, with 26 bases between. The CDR3 runs 17 residues. The germline V gene encodes CDR1 DFQATT and CDR2 SNEGSKA (reference sequence). The CDR3, as DNA: TGCAGTGCTAACGGCCGGGACGGACTCATCCCGGGGGAGACCCAGTACTTC. This sequence encodes CSANGRDGLIPGETQYF.

V is TRBV29-1 and J is TRBJ1-6; a weak D match, TRBD1 (5 bases). V lost 7 bases to trimming and J lost 8 bases, with 12 bases between them. Germline lookup yields CDR1 SQVTM and CDR2 ANQGSEA. The CDR3 contains 12 residues. The CDR3 coding sequence is TGCAGCGATCAGGGTGAGGATTCACCCCTCCACTTT. Translated: CSDQGEDSPLHF.

This clonotype was seen at least ten times. The V and J genes are TRBV7-2 and TRBJ2-5, with TRBD1 as a possible D gene (6 bases). This CDR3 has 17 amino acids. Germline CDR1 is SGHTA and CDR2 is FQGNSA. Trimming removed 5 bases from V and 5 bases from J, with 24 bases in between. The CDR3 reads CASSQTGTSLWMETQYF. CDR3 coding DNA: TGTGCCAGCAGCCAGACCGGGACAAGTCTTTGGATGGAGACCCAGTACTTC.

The chain uses TRBV30 and TRBJ1-1; 7 bases map to TRBD1. Germline CDR1 and CDR2: GTSNPN and SVGIG (reference sequence). The CDR3 is 15 amino acids. V shed 2 bases, J shed 0 bases, and the junction held 6 bases outside the gene matches. The chain's CDR3 is CAWSTGDSMNTEAFF. The CDR3 DNA sequence: TGTGCCTGGAGTACAGGGGATAGCATGAACACTGAAGCTTTCTTT.

Many counts were recorded for this clonotype. This sequence joins TRBV28 and TRBJ1-2; TRBD1 agrees at 8 bases. Germline values: CDR1 MDHEN, CDR2 SYDVKM. Unmatched junction bases numbered 8, after V lost 5 bases and J lost 6 bases. This CDR3 contains 14 residues. DNA for the CDR3: TGTGCCAGCAGTCGGACAGGGTACGGGCATGGCTACACCTTC. It is translated as CASSRTGYGHGYTF.

The chain joins TRBV2 to TRBJ2-2; possibly TRBD1 for D (6 bases). Germline CDR1 SNHLY, CDR2 FYNNEI. Trimming took off 6 bases at V and 4 bases at J, with 15 bases between the two ends. The CDR3 length is 15 residues. The CDR3: CASSGQGRSTGELFF. CDR3 nucleotide sequence: TGTGCCAGCAGCGGCCAGGGGCGAAGCACCGGGGAGCTGTTTTTT. Filled out from reference TRBV2 and TRBJ2-2, the complete variable domain reads EPEVTQTPSHQVTQMGQEVILRCVPISNHLYFYWYRQILGQKVEFLVSFYNNEISEKSEIFDDQFSVERPDGSNFTLKIRSTKLEDSAMYFCASSGQGRSTGELFFGEGSRLTVL.